The T cell receptor beta chain described here comes from a study of cytomegalovirus exposure and HLA in healthy donors. Regarding the study as a whole: That first-cohort TCR clusters tended to co-occur in the 120 or so validation repertoires was found in a later analysis. According to the study, roughly 160 TCR beta chains were cytomegalovirus-associated.

Separate from the roughly 720-subject first cohort was the approximately 130-subject validation cohort, to which the donors belonged. For this clone: What it binds is unknown.

Using immunoSEQ multiplex PCR, the repertoire was profiled, and TCRdb retains in-frame clones only, with some absent. Of some 170,000 clones detected, approximately 96% appear once; the ten largest clones hold around 0.9%. This sequence was found in a woman younger than 35 in good health and CMV-seronegative. The specimen was PBMCs.

The chain's CDR3 is CASSSILGQAGTEAFF. The CDR3 nucleotides read TGTGCCAGCAGCTCAATTTTGGGCCAGGCGGGCACTGAAGCTTTCTTT. The J gene is TRBJ1-1, the V gene TRBV7-6; D gene uncertain. This CDR3 contains 16 residues. Germline V gene sequence: CDR1 SGHVS, CDR2 FNYEAQ. The V and J ends lost 4 bases and 4 bases respectively, with 19 bases between them.